This passage covers 32 T cell receptor beta chains from one sample sequenced in a study of shared clonotypes between healthy human individuals. This table comes from immunoSEQ multiplex PCR, and its TCRdb copy is limited to in-frame clones, with some not included. The sample has about 520,000 clones, 70% to 85% seen once. Specimen: PBMCs. These receptors were obtained from a woman aged 40 to 55 in good health. Some clones in this sample may be carry-over from other donors' samples.

The rearrangement joins TRBV28 to TRBJ2-1; tentative D call: TRBD2 (5 bases). Trimming cost V 5 bases and J 1 base, with 15 bases left between them. Germline values: CDR1 MDHEN, CDR2 SYDVKM. The CDR3 consists of 16 residues. The DNA for the CDR3 is TGTGCCAGCAGTCACCAGGCGGGTGCGTCCTACAATGAGCAGTTCTTC. Amino acid sequence: CASSHQAGASYNEQFF.

The chain couples TRBV7-9 to TRBJ1-5, with no clear D. V shed 0 bases and J shed 0 bases, with 12 bases lying between them. Germline CDR1 is SEHNR and CDR2 is FQNEAQ (reference sequence). This CDR3 is 17 amino acids long. The CDR3 region has the DNA TGTGCCAGCAGCTTAGCCAGCGGACCCTATAGCAATCAGCCCCAGCATTTT. It codes for CASSLASGPYSNQPQHF.

The chain carries TRBV20-1 and TRBJ1-1; D gene ambiguous. V lost 6 bases and J 10 bases, leaving 12 bases between the germline ends. The CDR3 runs 10 residues. Germline V CDR1 and CDR2: DFQATT, SNEGSKA (reference sequence). CDR3 nucleotides: TGCAGTGCCCGCGGTAGGTCAGCTTTCTTT. It is translated as CSARGRSAFF.

The chain couples TRBV4-1 to TRBJ2-5; 11 nucleotides align to TRBD2. CDR1 and CDR2 (germline): MGHRA, YSYEKL. V lost 4 bases, J lost 5 bases, and 3 bases stayed unmatched. The CDR3 has 14 residues. This CDR3 is CASSLTSGIETQYF. CDR3 DNA: TGCGCCAGCAGCCTGACTAGCGGGATCGAGACCCAGTACTTC.

The chain links TRBV4-1 to TRBJ1-4; 7 bases are a match to TRBD1. There are 15 residues in the CDR3. V trimming: 1 base; J trimming: 4 bases; junction bases outside the gene matches: 3. Germline lookup yields CDR1 MGHRA and CDR2 YSYEKL. The CDR3 DNA sequence: TGCGCCAGCAGCCAAGTAGGGGGCGTTAATGAAAAACTGTTTTTT. This sequence encodes CASSQVGGVNEKLFF.

This clone was seen a single time. The V gene is TRBV28, the J gene TRBJ2-5; D possibly matches TRBD1 or TRBD2 (5 bases each). Germline CDR1 is MDHEN and CDR2 is SYDVKM. This CDR3 comprises 11 residues. The V gene lost 6 bases and the J gene lost 5 bases, with 7 bases spanning the gap. The DNA for the CDR3 is TGTGCCAGCAGGTGGGGGGAGACCCAGTACTTC. The encoded protein is CASRWGETQYF.

This clone has just a few counts. This chain uses TRBV6-4 with TRBJ1-5; TRBD1 matches at 7 bases. The trim removed 10 bases at V and 4 bases at J, leaving 4 bases unmatched. This CDR3 has 12 amino acids. Germline values: CDR1 MRHNA, CDR2 SNTAGT. CDR3 loop: CAMDRSNQPQHF. CDR3 DNA: TGTGCCATGGACAGGTCTAATCAGCCCCAGCATTTT.

The chain is built from TRBV29-1 and TRBJ2-5; the D call may be TRBD1 or TRBD2 (5 bases each). The germline gives CDR1 SQVTM, CDR2 ANQGSEA. The CDR3 extends over 13 amino acids. V dropped 2 bases and J dropped 5 bases, with 12 bases sitting between them. DNA for the CDR3: TGCAGCGTTGAAAGGGGAGTTAGCGAGACCCAGTACTTC. As protein: CSVERGVSETQYF.

This clone was picked up a small number of times. The gene calls are TRBV9 and TRBJ2-7; 8 positions match TRBD2. From germline, CDR1 is SGDLS and CDR2 YYNGEE. V gave up 0 bases and J gave up 4 bases; unmatched junction bases: 6. CDR3 length: 15 residues. The CDR3 sequence: CASSVGFLAGYEQYF. CDR3 in DNA: TGTGCCAGCAGCGTAGGTTTCCTAGCGGGTTACGAGCAGTACTTC.

The chain joins TRBV30 to TRBJ1-1; D gene ambiguous. This CDR3 is built from 13 residues. V lost 1 base and J lost 1, with 7 bases in between. CDR1 and CDR2 from the germline V gene are GTSNPN and SVGIG (reference sequence). The CDR3 DNA follows: TGTGCCTGGAGTGGTCAAAAGAACACTGAAGCTTTCTTT. It translates to CAWSGQKNTEAFF.

V gene TRBV7-6 combines with J gene TRBJ2-7; D is unclear. This CDR3 region has 14 residues. CDR1 SGHVS and CDR2 FNYEAQ come from the germline V gene. V was shortened by 5 bases and J by 5 bases, with 16 bases between the two germline ends. CDR3 bases: TGTGCCAGCAGCCCACGACCGGCCCCCAACGAGCAGTACTTC. Its protein product is CASSPRPAPNEQYF.

This clone was recorded a few times. This chain links TRBV5-1 with TRBJ2-1; 10 nucleotides match TRBD2. V lost 6 bases and J lost 9; bases outside the gene matches: 9. This CDR3 has 14 amino acids. The V gene's germline CDR1 is SGHRS and CDR2 YFSETQ. CDR3 loop: CASIDLAGASEQFF. The CDR3 region has the DNA TGCGCCAGCATTGACCTAGCGGGAGCCTCTGAGCAGTTCTTC.

CDR3: CASSSTPGERQTQYF. CDR3 DNA: TGTGCCAGCAGTTCGACCCCCGGGGAGAGGCAGACCCAGTACTTC. V gene TRBV28 combines with J gene TRBJ2-5, with D perhaps TRBD2 (5 bases). The CDR3 has 15 amino acids. With 4 bases removed from V and 6 bases from J, the gap between germline ends came to 18 bases. Per the germline V gene, CDR1 is MDHEN and CDR2 is SYDVKM. Supplemented by reference TRBV28 and TRBJ2-5, the full variable domain reads DVKVTQSSRYLVKRTGEKVFLECVQDMDHENMFWYRQDPGLGLRLIYFSYDVKMKEKGDIPEGYSVSREKKERFSLILESASTNQTSMYLCASSSTPGERQTQYFGPGTRLLVL.

This chain connects TRBV5-1 to TRBJ2-5; 8 bases fit TRBD2. The J call may not be correct, given that the DNA end is closer to TRBJ2-7. CDR3 length equals 17 residues. Germline V gives CDR1 SGHRS, CDR2 YFSETQ. CDR3 sequence reads: CASSLAKGLAGPYEQYF. DNA of the CDR3: TGCGCCAGCAGCTTGGCCAAGGGGCTAGCGGGCCCCTACGAGCAGTACTTC.

This chain links TRBV5-8 with TRBJ2-2; the D gene is possibly TRBD2 (6 bases). Per the germline V gene, CDR1 is SGHTS and CDR2 is YDEGEE. V lost 4 bases, J lost 14 bases, and 15 bases lay in between. This CDR3 has 12 amino acids. The CDR3 region is CASSQGLLALFF. DNA for the CDR3: TGTGCCAGCAGCCAGGGACTCCTAGCCCTGTTTTTT.

A note on this clone: This likely traces to a read error, being one base from a far larger clone. Other nucleotide sequences in the sample specify the same CDR3. The chain uses TRBV29-1 and TRBJ1-3; D is unclear. CDR3 length equals 13 residues. The germline V gene encodes CDR1 SQVTM and CDR2 ANQGSEA. CDR3 region: CSGGRADGNTIYF. The CDR3 DNA sequence: TGCAGCGGTGGTAGGGCAGACGGAAACACCATATATTTC.

On this clone: Mismatch with germline at one junction end may stem from a read error. This chain connects TRBV11-2 to TRBJ1-2; D uncertain. The germline CDR1 and CDR2 sequences are SGHAT and FQNNGV. CDR3 length: 15 residues. This CDR3 reads CASSLDLTRVYDYTF. CDR3 DNA sequence: TGTGCCAGCAGCTTAGACCTCACGCGGGTCTATGACTACACCTTC.

V usage is TRBV5-1 and J usage is TRBJ2-1, with 10 bases identical to TRBD1. Trimming took 4 bases from V and 5 from J; bases not matched to a gene: 6. The CDR3 is 15 residues long. From germline, CDR1 is SGHRS and CDR2 YFSETQ. The CDR3 coding sequence is TGCGCCAGCAGCACGGGACAGGGGAAGCACAATGAGCAGTTCTTC. This encodes CASSTGQGKHNEQFF. Using reference TRBV5-1 and TRBJ2-1 for the parts outside the CDR3, the full variable domain is KAGVTQTPRYLIKTRGQQVTLSCSPISGHRSVSWYQQTPGQGLQFLFEYFSETQRNKGNFPGRFSGRQFSNSRSEMNVSTLELGDSALYLCASSTGQGKHNEQFFGPGTRLTVL.

V usage is TRBV18 and J usage is TRBJ2-7; 8 bases agree with TRBD2. This CDR3 is 16 amino acids long. The J segment lost 2 bases and the V segment lost 3 bases, leaving 9 bases of the junction unmatched. Germline CDR1 is KGHSH and CDR2 is LQKENI. This CDR3 is CASSPPGGEATYEQYF. DNA for the CDR3: TGTGCCAGCTCACCCCCGGGGGGGGAGGCTACCTACGAGCAGTACTTC. Together with reference TRBV18 and TRBJ2-7, the CDR3 gives the full variable domain: NAGVMQNPRHLVRRRGQEARLRCSPMKGHSHVYWYRQLPEEGLKFMVYLQKENIIDESGMPKERFSAEFPKEGPSILRIQQVVRGDSAAYFCASSPPGGEATYEQYFGPGTRLTVT.

This chain connects TRBV19 to TRBJ1-4; D gene unclear. CDR1 and CDR2 from the germline V gene are LNHDA and SQIVND (reference sequence). Between the trimmed V and J ends, which lost 0 bases and 3 bases, there was a span of 11 bases. This CDR3 is built from 16 residues. CDR3 loop: CASSIDLDSANEKLFF. CDR3 bases: TGTGCCAGTAGTATAGATTTGGATTCGGCTAATGAAAAACTGTTTTTT.

The rearrangement uses TRBV11-2 and TRBJ2-1; D is uncertain. This CDR3 contains 15 residues. The V end was cut by 2 bases, the J end by 2 bases, with 10 bases between. Germline CDR1 reads SGHAT; CDR2 reads FQNNGV. In nucleotides, the CDR3 is TGTGCCAGCAGCTTAATTAGGACGGCCTACAATGAGCAGTTCTTC. Translating it yields CASSLIRTAYNEQFF. Looking up the rest from reference TRBV11-2 and TRBJ2-1 gives the full variable domain: EAGVAQSPRYKIIEKRQSVAFWCNPISGHATLYWYQQILGQGPKLLIQFQNNGVVDDSQLPKDRFSAERLKGVDSTLKIQPAKLEDSAVYLCASSLIRTAYNEQFFGPGTRLTVL.

V gene TRBV2 combines with J gene TRBJ2-7; TRBD1 matches at 7 bases. From germline, CDR1 is SNHLY and CDR2 FYNNEI. The CDR3 is 16 amino acids. V gave up 4 bases and J gave up 4 bases; unmatched junction bases: 13. The CDR3 DNA reads as TGTGCCAGCAGTGTCGGGGACAGCTCGGTGGGATACGAGCAGTACTTC. It yields the protein CASSVGDSSVGYEQYF.

The chain employs TRBV15 and TRBJ2-7; D call uncertain. This CDR3 comprises 12 residues. The V and J ends lost 0 bases and 7 bases respectively, with 7 bases between them. In germline, CDR1 is LNHNV, CDR2 YYDKDF (reference sequence). The DNA of the CDR3 is TGTGCCACCAGCAGAGACCGCTTGGAGCAGTACTTC. It codes for CATSRDRLEQYF.

The chain joins TRBV7-9 to TRBJ2-5, with D possibly TRBD1 on 6 matching bases. CDR3 length equals 15 residues. Trimming took 1 base from V and 7 from J, leaving 16 bases between them. Germline CDR1 reads SEHNR; CDR2 reads FQNEAQ (reference sequence). CDR3 DNA: TGTGCCAGCAGCTTAGGGTACCAGGGGCAGGGGACCCAGTACTTC. Translation gives CASSLGYQGQGTQYF.

This clone was found a few times. V usage is TRBV6-1 and J usage is TRBJ1-2; D is possibly TRBD1 (5 bases). The V gene lost 2 bases and the J gene lost 5 bases, with 9 bases spanning the gap. The CDR3 contains 13 residues. Germline CDR1 MNHNS, CDR2 SASEGT. Here the CDR3 DNA reads TGTGCCAGCAGTGAATTCAGGGATTATGGCTACACCTTC. Its protein product is CASSEFRDYGYTF.

This clone occurred once. V and J are TRBV5-1 and TRBJ2-3, with 9 bases identical to TRBD1. CDR1 is SGHRS and CDR2 is YFSETQ in the germline V gene. The CDR3 covers 14 residues. The ends lost 4 bases at V and 4 bases at J; junction bases unmatched: 4. The CDR3 region has the DNA TGCGCCAGCAGCCCCGGGACAGGGCCAGATACGCAGTATTTT. Amino acid sequence: CASSPGTGPDTQYF.

The chain has TRBV7-6 and TRBJ2-7; tentatively, D is TRBD1 or TRBD2 (5 bases each). V lost 2 bases, J lost 4 bases, and 21 bases lay in between. Germline-derived CDR1 and CDR2 are SGHVS and FNYEAQ. CDR3 length: 17 residues. The CDR3 nucleotides read TGTGCCAGCAGCTTATCCTCCACGGGGACCCCGACTTACGAGCAGTACTTC. It specifies CASSLSSTGTPTYEQYF.

The chain recombines TRBV30 with TRBJ1-3; no clear D. Germline-derived CDR1 and CDR2 are GTSNPN and SVGIG (reference sequence). The CDR3 length is 12 residues. With 5 bases removed from V and 0 bases from J, the gap between germline ends came to 5 bases. CDR3 loop: CAWAPSGNTIYF. CDR3 nucleotide sequence: TGTGCCTGGGCTCCCTCTGGAAACACCATATATTTT.

The chain uses TRBV18 and TRBJ2-1; D may correspond to TRBD1 or TRBD2 (5 bases each). This CDR3 region has 16 residues. Trimming took 2 bases from V and 7 from J, leaving 18 bases between them. From germline, CDR1 is KGHSH and CDR2 LQKENI. CDR3 sequence (DNA): TGTGCCAGCTCACCAGGTGAGGGGTATGGTAGGAATGAGCAGTTCTTC. It yields the protein CASSPGEGYGRNEQFF. Full variable domain (rest looked up from reference TRBV18 and TRBJ2-1): NAGVMQNPRHLVRRRGQEARLRCSPMKGHSHVYWYRQLPEEGLKFMVYLQKENIIDESGMPKERFSAEFPKEGPSILRIQQVVRGDSAAYFCASSPGEGYGRNEQFFGPGTRLTVL.

In the case of this clone: Additional DNA sequences in this sample encode the identical CDR3. The chain employs TRBV6-5 and TRBJ1-1; D is unresolved. The CDR3 runs to 13 residues. Trimming stripped 2 bases from V and 4 bases from J, with 8 bases between. The germline gives CDR1 MNHEY, CDR2 SVGAGI. The CDR3 sequence is CASSYQRSTEAFF. For the CDR3, the DNA is TGTGCCAGCAGTTACCAGAGAAGCACTGAAGCTTTCTTT.

The chain couples TRBV7-2 to TRBJ2-1, with a weak D call TRBD2 (6 bases). This CDR3 region has 15 residues. Deletions cut 3 bases from V and 9 bases from J, with 18 bases between. CDR1 and CDR2 from the germline V gene are SGHTA and FQGNSA. CDR3 DNA sequence: TGTGCCAGCAGCTTGGGGACTCTCTTTGGTCGTGAGCAGTTCTTC. Translation gives CASSLGTLFGREQFF.

The rearrangement uses TRBV7-9 and TRBJ2-7, with D unclear. Germline assignment: CDR1 SEHNR and CDR2 FQNEAQ (reference sequence). V lost 3 bases to trimming and J lost 6 bases, with 12 bases between them. This CDR3 contains 13 residues. The CDR3 DNA is TGTGCCAGCAGCTTGGGTTGGTTGGGCGAGCAGTACTTC. Protein: CASSLGWLGEQYF.